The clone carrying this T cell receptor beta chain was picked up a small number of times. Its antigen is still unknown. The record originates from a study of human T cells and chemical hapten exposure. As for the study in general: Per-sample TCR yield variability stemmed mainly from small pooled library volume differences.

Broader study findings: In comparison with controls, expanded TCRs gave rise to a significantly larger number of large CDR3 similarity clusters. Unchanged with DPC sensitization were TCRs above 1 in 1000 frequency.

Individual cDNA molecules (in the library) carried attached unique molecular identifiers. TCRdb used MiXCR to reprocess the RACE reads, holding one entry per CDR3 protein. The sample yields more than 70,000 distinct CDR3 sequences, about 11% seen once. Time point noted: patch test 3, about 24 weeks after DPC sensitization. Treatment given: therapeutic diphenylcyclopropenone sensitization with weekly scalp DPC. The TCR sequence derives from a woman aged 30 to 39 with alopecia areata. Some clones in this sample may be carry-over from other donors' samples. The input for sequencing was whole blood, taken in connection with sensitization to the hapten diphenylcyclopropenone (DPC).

This CDR3 reads CASLGWTGPARQGYTF. CDR3 DNA: TGTGCCAGCCTGGGTTGGACAGGGCCTGCACGGCAAGGCTACACCTTC. The rearrangement uses TRBV28 and TRBJ1-2, with 8 bases fitting TRBD1. J lost 8 bases, V lost 8 bases, and 19 bases had no gene match. This CDR3 contains 16 residues. Germline lookup yields CDR1 MDHEN and CDR2 SYDVKM.